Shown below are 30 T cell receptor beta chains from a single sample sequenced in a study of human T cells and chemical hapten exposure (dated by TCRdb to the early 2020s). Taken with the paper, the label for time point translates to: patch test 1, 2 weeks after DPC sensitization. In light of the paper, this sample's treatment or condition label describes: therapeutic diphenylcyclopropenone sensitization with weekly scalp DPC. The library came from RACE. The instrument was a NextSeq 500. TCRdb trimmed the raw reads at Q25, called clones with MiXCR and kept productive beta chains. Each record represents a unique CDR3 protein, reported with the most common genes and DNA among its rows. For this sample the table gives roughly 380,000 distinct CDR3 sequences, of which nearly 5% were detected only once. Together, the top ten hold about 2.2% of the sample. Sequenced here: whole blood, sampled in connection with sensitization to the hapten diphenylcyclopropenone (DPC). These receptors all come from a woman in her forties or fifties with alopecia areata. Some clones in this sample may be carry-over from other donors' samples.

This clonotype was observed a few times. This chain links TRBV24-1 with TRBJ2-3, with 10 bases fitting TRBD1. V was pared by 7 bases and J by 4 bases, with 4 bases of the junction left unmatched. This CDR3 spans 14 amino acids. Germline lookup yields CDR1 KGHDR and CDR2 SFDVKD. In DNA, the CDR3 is TGTGCCACCAGGGACAGGGGGATGGCAGATACGCAGTATTTT. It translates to CATRDRGMADTQYF.

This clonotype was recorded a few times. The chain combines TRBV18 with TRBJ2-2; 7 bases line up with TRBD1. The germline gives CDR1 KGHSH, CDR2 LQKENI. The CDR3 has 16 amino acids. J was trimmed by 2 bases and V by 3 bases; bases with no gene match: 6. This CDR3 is CASSPRQGSNTGELFF. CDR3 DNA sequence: TGTGCCAGCTCACCCCGACAGGGCTCAAACACCGGGGAGCTGTTTTTT.

The chain's CDR3 is CATTLLREQPQHF. CDR3 nucleotides: TGTGCCACTACCCTCCTGCGGGAACAGCCCCAGCATTTT. The genes are TRBV2 and TRBJ1-5; D is unresolved. This CDR3 spans 13 amino acids. The germline V gene encodes CDR1 SNHLY and CDR2 FYNNEI. Trimming removed 10 bases from V and 7 bases from J, with 17 bases in between.

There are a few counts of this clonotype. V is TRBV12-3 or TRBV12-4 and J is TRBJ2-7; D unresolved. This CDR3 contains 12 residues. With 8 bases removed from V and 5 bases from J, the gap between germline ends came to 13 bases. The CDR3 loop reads CASGQVENEQYF. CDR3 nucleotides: TGTGCCAGCGGCCAGGTTGAGAACGAGCAGTACTTC.

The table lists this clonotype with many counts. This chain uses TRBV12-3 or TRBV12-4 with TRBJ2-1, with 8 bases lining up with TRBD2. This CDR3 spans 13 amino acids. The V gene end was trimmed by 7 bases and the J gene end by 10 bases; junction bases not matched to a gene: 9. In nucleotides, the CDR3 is TGTGCCAGCATCCGGACTAGCCGAGGAGAGCAGTTCTTC. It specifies CASIRTSRGEQFF.

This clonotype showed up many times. This CDR3 is CASSIGQNLFLGANVLTF. The CDR3 nucleotides are TGTGCCAGTAGTATAGGCCAGAACCTGTTTTTGGGGGCCAACGTCCTGACTTTC. The chain carries TRBV19 and TRBJ2-6; D unclear. The CDR3 has 18 residues. Trimming pared 1 base from V and 4 bases from J, leaving 17 bases between. Germline V gene data show CDR1 as LNHDA and CDR2 as SQIVND (reference sequence).

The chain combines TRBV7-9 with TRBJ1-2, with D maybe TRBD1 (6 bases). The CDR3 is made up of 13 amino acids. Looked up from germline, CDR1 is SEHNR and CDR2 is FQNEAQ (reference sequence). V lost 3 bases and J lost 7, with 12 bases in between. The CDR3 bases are TGTGCCAGCAGCTTTGACAGGTCGCGTGGCTACACCTTC. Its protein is CASSFDRSRGYTF.

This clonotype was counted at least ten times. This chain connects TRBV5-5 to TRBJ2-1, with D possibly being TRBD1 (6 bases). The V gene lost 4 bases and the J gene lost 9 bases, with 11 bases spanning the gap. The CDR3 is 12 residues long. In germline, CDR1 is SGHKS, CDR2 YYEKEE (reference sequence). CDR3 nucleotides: TGTGCCAGCAGCCTGACAGGTACTGAGCAGTTCTTC. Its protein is CASSLTGTEQFF.

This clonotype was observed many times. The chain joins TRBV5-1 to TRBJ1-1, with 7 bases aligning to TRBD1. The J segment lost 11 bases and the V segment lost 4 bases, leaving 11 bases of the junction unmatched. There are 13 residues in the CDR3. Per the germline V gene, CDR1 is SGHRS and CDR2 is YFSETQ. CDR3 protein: CASSRGQVDYAFF. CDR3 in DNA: TGCGCCAGCAGCAGAGGACAGGTCGATTATGCTTTCTTT.

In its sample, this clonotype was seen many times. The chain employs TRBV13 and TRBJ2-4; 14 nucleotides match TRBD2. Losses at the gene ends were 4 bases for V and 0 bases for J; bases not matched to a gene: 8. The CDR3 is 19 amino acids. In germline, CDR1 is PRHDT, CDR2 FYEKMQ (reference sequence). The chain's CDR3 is CASSSPGLAGVEAKNIQYF. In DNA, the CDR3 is TGTGCCAGCAGCTCTCCGGGACTAGCGGGAGTGGAAGCCAAAAACATTCAGTACTTC.

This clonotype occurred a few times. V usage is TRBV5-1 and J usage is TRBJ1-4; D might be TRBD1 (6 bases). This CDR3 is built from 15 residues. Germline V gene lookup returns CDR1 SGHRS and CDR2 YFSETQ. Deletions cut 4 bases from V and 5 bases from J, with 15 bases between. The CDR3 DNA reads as TGCGCCAGCAGCCCGCGGGGGGCCCCCAATGAAAAACTGTTTTTT. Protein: CASSPRGAPNEKLFF.

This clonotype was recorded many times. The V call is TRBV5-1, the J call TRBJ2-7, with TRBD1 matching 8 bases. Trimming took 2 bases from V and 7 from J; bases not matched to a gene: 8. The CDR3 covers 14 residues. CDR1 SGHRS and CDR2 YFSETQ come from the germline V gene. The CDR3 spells CASSFTQGAYEQYF. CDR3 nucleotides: TGCGCCAGCAGCTTTACGCAGGGGGCTTATGAGCAGTACTTC.

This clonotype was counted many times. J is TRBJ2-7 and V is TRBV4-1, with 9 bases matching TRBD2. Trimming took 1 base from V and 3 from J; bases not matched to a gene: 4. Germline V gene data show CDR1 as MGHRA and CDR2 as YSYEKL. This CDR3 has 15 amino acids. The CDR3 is CASSQGGGAYYEQYF. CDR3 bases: TGCGCCAGCAGCCAAGGCGGGGGGGCATACTACGAGCAGTACTTC.

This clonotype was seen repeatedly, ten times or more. The CDR3 bases are TGCGCCAGCAGCCCTGACAGGGGAGCGAACACCGGGGAGCTGTTTTTT. This translates into CASSPDRGANTGELFF. V and J are TRBV4-1 and TRBJ2-2; 8 bases agree with TRBD1. CDR3 length equals 16 residues. V was clipped by 4 bases and J by 0 bases; unmatched bases: 4. Germline V gives CDR1 MGHRA, CDR2 YSYEKL.

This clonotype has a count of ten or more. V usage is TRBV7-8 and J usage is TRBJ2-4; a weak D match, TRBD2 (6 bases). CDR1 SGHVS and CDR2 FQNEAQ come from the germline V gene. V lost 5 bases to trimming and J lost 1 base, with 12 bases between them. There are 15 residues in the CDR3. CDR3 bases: TGTGCCAGCAGCCCAAGTGGAGGGGCCAAAAACATTCAGTACTTC. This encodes CASSPSGGAKNIQYF. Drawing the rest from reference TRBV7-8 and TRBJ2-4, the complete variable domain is GAGVSQSPRYKVAKRGQDVALRCDPISGHVSLFWYQQALGQGPEFLTYFQNEAQLDKSGLPSDRFFAERPEGSVSTLKIQRTQQEDSAVYLCASSPSGGAKNIQYFGAGTRLSVL.

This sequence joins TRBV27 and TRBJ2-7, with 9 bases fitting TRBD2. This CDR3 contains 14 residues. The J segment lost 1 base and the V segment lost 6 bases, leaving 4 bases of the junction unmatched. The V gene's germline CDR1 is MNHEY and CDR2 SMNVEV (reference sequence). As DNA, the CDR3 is TGTGCCAGCAGCTTTAGCGGGGGATCCTACGAGCAGTACTTC. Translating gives CASSFSGGSYEQYF.

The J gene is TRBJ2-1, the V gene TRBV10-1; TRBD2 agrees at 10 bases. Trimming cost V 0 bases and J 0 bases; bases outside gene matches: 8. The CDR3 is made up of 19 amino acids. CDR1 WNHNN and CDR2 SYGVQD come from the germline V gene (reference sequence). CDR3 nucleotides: TGCGCCAGCAGTGAGTCGGTAGCGGGAGGTTTGTCCTCCTACAATGAGCAGTTCTTC. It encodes CASSESVAGGLSSYNEQFF.

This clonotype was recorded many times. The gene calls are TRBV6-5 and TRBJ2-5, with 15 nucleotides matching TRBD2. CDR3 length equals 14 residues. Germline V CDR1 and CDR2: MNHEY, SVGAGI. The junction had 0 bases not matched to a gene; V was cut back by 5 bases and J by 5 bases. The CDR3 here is CASSGTSGGETQYF. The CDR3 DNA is TGTGCCAGCAGTGGGACTAGCGGGGGGGAGACCCAGTACTTC.

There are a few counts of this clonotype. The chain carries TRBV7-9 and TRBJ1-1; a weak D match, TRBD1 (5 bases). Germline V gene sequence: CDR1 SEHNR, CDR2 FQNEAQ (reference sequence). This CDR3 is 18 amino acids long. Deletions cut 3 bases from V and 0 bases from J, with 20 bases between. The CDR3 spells CASSFAREGGRVNTEAFF. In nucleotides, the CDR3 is TGTGCCAGCAGCTTTGCCAGGGAGGGCGGGAGAGTGAACACTGAAGCTTTCTTT.

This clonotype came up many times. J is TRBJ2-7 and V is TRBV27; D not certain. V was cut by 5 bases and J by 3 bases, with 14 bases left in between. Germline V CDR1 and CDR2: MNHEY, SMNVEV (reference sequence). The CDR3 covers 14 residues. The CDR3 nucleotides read TGTGCCAGCAGTGATCTGAAAGGTGGCTACGAGCAGTACTTC. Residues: CASSDLKGGYEQYF.

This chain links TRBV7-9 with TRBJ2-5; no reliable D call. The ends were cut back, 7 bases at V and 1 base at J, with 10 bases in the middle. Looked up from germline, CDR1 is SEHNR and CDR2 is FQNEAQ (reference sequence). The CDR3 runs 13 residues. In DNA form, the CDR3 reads TGTGCCAGCAATGGCAGGACCCAAGAGACCCAGTACTTC. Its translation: CASNGRTQETQYF.

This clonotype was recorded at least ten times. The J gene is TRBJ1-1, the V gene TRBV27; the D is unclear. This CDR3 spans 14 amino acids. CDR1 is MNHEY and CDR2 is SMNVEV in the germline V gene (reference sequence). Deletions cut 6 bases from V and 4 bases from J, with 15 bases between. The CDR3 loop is CASREGSWGTEAFF. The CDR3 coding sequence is TGTGCCAGCAGGGAGGGCTCCTGGGGCACTGAAGCTTTCTTT.

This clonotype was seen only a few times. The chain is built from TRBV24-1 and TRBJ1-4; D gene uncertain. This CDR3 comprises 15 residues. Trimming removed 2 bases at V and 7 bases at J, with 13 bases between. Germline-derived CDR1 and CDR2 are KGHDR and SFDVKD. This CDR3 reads CATSDSKSVGEKLFF. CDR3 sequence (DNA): TGTGCCACCAGTGATTCGAAGTCGGTGGGTGAAAAACTGTTTTTT.

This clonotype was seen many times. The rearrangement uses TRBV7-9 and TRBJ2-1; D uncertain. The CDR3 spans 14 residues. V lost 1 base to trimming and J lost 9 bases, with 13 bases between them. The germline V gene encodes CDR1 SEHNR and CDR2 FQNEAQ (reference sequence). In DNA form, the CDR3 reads TGTGCCAGCAGCTTAGGAAGCCTTTTGGCTGAGCAGTTCTTC. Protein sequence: CASSLGSLLAEQFF.

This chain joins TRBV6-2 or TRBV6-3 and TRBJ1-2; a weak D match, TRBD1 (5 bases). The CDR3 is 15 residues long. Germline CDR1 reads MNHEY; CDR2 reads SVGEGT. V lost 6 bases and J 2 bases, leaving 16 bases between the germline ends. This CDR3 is CASRLPGTGNYGYTF. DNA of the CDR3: TGTGCCAGCAGACTCCCAGGGACGGGGAACTATGGCTACACCTTC.

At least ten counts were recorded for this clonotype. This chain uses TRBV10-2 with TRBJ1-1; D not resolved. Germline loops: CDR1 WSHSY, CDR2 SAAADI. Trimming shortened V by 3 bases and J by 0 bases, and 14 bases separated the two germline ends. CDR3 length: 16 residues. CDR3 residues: CASSDRLGSMNTEAFF. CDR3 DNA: TGCGCCAGCAGTGACAGGCTGGGGAGCATGAACACTGAAGCTTTCTTT.

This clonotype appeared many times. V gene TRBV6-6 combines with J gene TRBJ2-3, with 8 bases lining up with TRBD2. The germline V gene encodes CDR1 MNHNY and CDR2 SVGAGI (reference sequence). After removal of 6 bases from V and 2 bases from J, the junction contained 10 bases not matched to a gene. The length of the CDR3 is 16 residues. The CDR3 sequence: CASSQGLAGPTDTQYF. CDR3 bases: TGTGCCAGCAGCCAAGGGCTAGCGGGCCCCACAGATACGCAGTATTTT.

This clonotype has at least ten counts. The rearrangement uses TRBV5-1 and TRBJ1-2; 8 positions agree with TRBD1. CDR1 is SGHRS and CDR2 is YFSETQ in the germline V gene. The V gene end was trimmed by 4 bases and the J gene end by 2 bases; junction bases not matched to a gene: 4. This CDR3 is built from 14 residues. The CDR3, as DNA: TGCGCCAGCAGCGTGGGACAGGCCAACTATGGCTACACCTTC. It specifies CASSVGQANYGYTF.

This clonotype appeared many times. The CDR3 region has the DNA TGTGCTAGTGGGCCTACAGTAAGGGTTGAGGAAAAACTGTTTTTT. It encodes CASGPTVRVEEKLFF. The chain uses TRBV12-5 and TRBJ1-4; D remains unclear. The CDR3 is 15 amino acids. The V gene lost 6 bases and the J gene lost 8 bases, with 19 bases spanning the gap. CDR1 and CDR2 from the germline V gene are LGHNT and FRNRAP. The variable domain in full, with the rest retrieved from reference TRBV12-5 and TRBJ1-4, is DARVTQTPRHKVTEMGQEVTMRCQPILGHNTVFWYRQTMMQGLELLAYFRNRAPLDDSGMPKDRFSAEMPDATLATLKIQPSEPRDSAVYFCASGPTVRVEEKLFFGSGTQLSVL.

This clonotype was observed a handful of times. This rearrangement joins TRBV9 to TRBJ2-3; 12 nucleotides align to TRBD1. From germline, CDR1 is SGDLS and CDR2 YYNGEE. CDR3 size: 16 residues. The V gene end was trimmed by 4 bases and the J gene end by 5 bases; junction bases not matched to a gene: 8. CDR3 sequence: CASSNRDRGQQDTQYF. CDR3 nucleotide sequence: TGTGCCAGCAGCAACCGGGACAGGGGGCAGCAAGATACGCAGTATTTT. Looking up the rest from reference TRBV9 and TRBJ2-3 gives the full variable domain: DSGVTQTPKHLITATGQRVTLRCSPRSGDLSVYWYQQSLDQGLQFLIQYYNGEERAKGNILERFSAQQFPDLHSELNLSSLELGDSALYFCASSNRDRGQQDTQYFGPGTRLTVL.